One sample yielded the 9 T cell receptor beta chains listed below, sequenced in a study of cytomegalovirus exposure and HLA in healthy donors (dated by TCRdb to the late 2010s). The library was built by means of the immunoSEQ multiplex PCR assay. For the multiplex PCR, a mixture combining 60 forward primers for TCR Vbeta segments and 13 reverse primers for TCR Jbeta segments was used. TCRdb's version of the immuneACCESS table is confined to in-frame rearrangements and falls short of the full clone set. An unresolved V gene accounts for under half of the shortfall where checked; the remainder is of unknown origin. The sample table holds more than 110,000 clones, of which approximately 70% were seen once. The top ten clonotypes cover roughly an eighth of the sample. The sample taken for sequencing was PBMCs. These receptors were collected from a human donor in good health.

This clone appeared a few times. The same CDR3 arises from other DNA sequences in this sample as well. The chain joins TRBV4-1 to TRBJ2-2; TRBD1 is a possible D gene (6 bases). The CDR3 is 15 residues long. V was clipped by 3 bases and J by 3 bases, with 11 bases between them. CDR1 is MGHRA and CDR2 is YSYEKL in the germline V gene. CDR3 sequence (DNA): TGCGCCAGCAGCCAGGTGGACAGAGACACCGGGGAGCTGTTTTTT. This gives the protein CASSQVDRDTGELFF.

This clone was detected only a few times. The chain couples TRBV5-1 to TRBJ2-7; tentative D call: TRBD1 (6 bases). The germline V gene encodes CDR1 SGHRS and CDR2 YFSETQ. The germline V and J ends were trimmed by 2 bases and 6 bases, with 6 bases remaining between them. The CDR3 consists of 11 residues. CDR3 DNA: TGCGCCAGCAGCTTAGGGGGCGAGCAGTACTTC. Its translation: CASSLGGEQYF.

This clone was seen more than once but under ten times. The chain joins TRBV15 to TRBJ2-7; possibly TRBD1 for D (6 bases). CDR1 and CDR2 from the germline V gene are LNHNV and YYDKDF (reference sequence). This CDR3 has 14 residues. V was clipped by 1 base and J by 9 bases, with 16 bases between them. CDR3 residues: CATSRVGRGKVQYF. The DNA of the CDR3 is TGTGCCACCAGCAGAGTGGGCAGGGGTAAAGTGCAGTACTTC.

V is TRBV2 and J is TRBJ1-1; 9 nucleotides match TRBD1. With V trimmed by 2 bases and J by 2 bases, 3 bases remained unmatched. Germline-derived CDR1 and CDR2 are SNHLY and FYNNEI. CDR3 size: 15 residues. Written as DNA, the CDR3 is TGTGCCAGCAGTGAAACGGACAGGGGCAACACTGAAGCTTTCTTT. Its protein product is CASSETDRGNTEAFF.

The J gene is TRBJ2-1, the V gene TRBV6-5, with TRBD2 identical over 12 bases. V lost 5 bases and J lost 3; bases outside the gene matches: 2. Germline V gene lookup returns CDR1 MNHEY and CDR2 SVGAGI. The CDR3 is 15 residues long. The CDR3 DNA follows: TGTGCCAGCAGTAGGACTAGCGGGAACTACAATGAGCAGTTCTTC. It translates to CASSRTSGNYNEQFF.

The sample holds one count of this clone. J is TRBJ1-1 and V is TRBV11-3; D uncertain. This CDR3 is 13 amino acids long. V dropped 4 bases and J dropped 3 bases, with 9 bases sitting between them. The germline gives CDR1 SGHNT, CDR2 YENEEA. In nucleotides, the CDR3 is TGTGCCAGCAGCTCTGACACCGACACTGAAGCTTTCTTT. It yields the protein CASSSDTDTEAFF. The variable domain in full, completed from reference TRBV11-3 and TRBJ1-1, reads EAGVVQSPRYKIIEKKQPVAFWCNPISGHNTLYWYLQNLGQGPELLIRYENEEAVDDSQLPKDRFSAERLKGVDSTLKIQPAELGDSAVYLCASSSDTDTEAFFGQGTRLTVV.

This chain links TRBV5-1 with TRBJ1-2; D not resolved. V gave up 4 bases and J gave up 3 bases, with 16 bases separating them. Germline CDR1 is SGHRS and CDR2 is YFSETQ. The CDR3 consists of 15 residues. Written as DNA, the CDR3 is TGCGCCAGCAGCCCACGCCACCTCGGGGACTATGGCTACACCTTC. It yields the protein CASSPRHLGDYGYTF.

The chain is built from TRBV5-4 and TRBJ1-1, with D hard to call. Looked up from germline, CDR1 is SGHNT and CDR2 is YYREEE (reference sequence). V lost 2 bases to trimming and J lost 4 bases, with 9 bases between them. This CDR3 is built from 13 residues. CDR3 region: CASSLSVGTEAFF. CDR3 bases: TGTGCCAGCAGCTTATCGGTTGGCACTGAAGCTTTCTTT.

The rearrangement links TRBV5-1 to TRBJ1-1; the D is unclear. The length of the CDR3 is 14 residues. Trimming took 0 bases from V and 0 from J, leaving 6 bases between them. Germline V gene sequence: CDR1 SGHRS, CDR2 YFSETQ. CDR3 DNA sequence: TGCGCCAGCAGCTTGGGAGTTTTGAACACTGAAGCTTTCTTT. Encoded protein: CASSLGVLNTEAFF.